Below, 24 T cell receptor beta chains from the same sample are listed, as sequenced in a study of shared clonotypes between healthy human individuals. Naive CD8 isolation took CD45RO-negative cells positively selected for CCR7 and excluded terminally differentiated effector memory CD45RA+ cells. Clones were sequenced by immunoSEQ multiplex PCR, and TCRdb holds only the in-frame ones, with some missing. The table has approximately 1.9 million clones, over 85% seen once. Sequenced material: naive CD8+ T cells from PBMCs. Receptors were obtained from a man between 18 and 29 years old in good health. Some clones in this sample may be carry-over from other donors' samples.

The chain recombines TRBV5-1 with TRBJ2-5, with D possibly matching TRBD2 (5 bases). Matching the DNA end better, TRBJ2-7 makes the J call doubtful. This CDR3 comprises 12 residues. The germline V gene has CDR1 SGHRS and CDR2 YFSETQ. CDR3 loop: CASSLGRGEQYF. In DNA form, the CDR3 reads TGCGCCAGCAGCTTGGGCCGGGGCGAGCAGTACTTC.

The chain employs TRBV25-1 and TRBJ2-5; D perhaps matches TRBD2 (5 bases). Per the germline V gene, CDR1 is MGHDK and CDR2 is SYGVNS. Trimming took 0 bases from V and 5 from J, leaving 16 bases between them. The CDR3 runs 16 residues. The CDR3 loop is CASSEYTPPGEETQYF. The CDR3 nucleotides read TGTGCCAGCAGTGAATATACACCCCCCGGGGAGGAGACCCAGTACTTC.

This clone was seen a single time. This chain uses TRBV28 with TRBJ2-1; 9 bases map to TRBD2. The length of the CDR3 is 15 residues. The junction had 8 bases not matched to a gene; V was cut back by 2 bases and J by 9 bases. Germline V gives CDR1 MDHEN, CDR2 SYDVKM. The CDR3 spells CASSLMAGGLSEQFF. The CDR3 DNA is TGTGCCAGCAGTTTAATGGCGGGAGGGCTCAGTGAGCAGTTCTTC.

This chain uses TRBV5-6 with TRBJ2-1, with 10 nucleotides matching TRBD2. With V trimmed by 1 base and J by 6 bases, 7 bases remained unmatched. Per the germline V gene, CDR1 is SGHDT and CDR2 is YYEEEE. The CDR3 consists of 16 residues. The CDR3 loop reads CASSLSPSGSFNEQFF. For the CDR3, the DNA is TGTGCCAGCAGCTTGAGCCCTAGCGGGAGTTTCAATGAGCAGTTCTTC.

This clone has a single count. This sequence joins TRBV6-5 and TRBJ2-5; TRBD2 agrees at 11 bases. TRBJ2-7 matches the DNA end more closely, so the J call is doubtful. CDR1 MNHEY and CDR2 SVGAGI come from the germline V gene. The CDR3 has 14 residues. CDR3 protein: CASGWTSGSYEQYF. The DNA for the CDR3 is TGTGCCAGCGGGTGGACTAGCGGGTCCTACGAGCAGTACTTC.

This clone showed up just once. The J gene is TRBJ2-1, the V gene TRBV18; D is perhaps TRBD2 (6 bases). CDR1 and CDR2 from the germline V gene are KGHSH and LQKENI. Trimming took 8 bases from V and 3 from J, leaving 23 bases between them. The CDR3 covers 17 residues. The CDR3: CASHSREVSGFYNEQFF. DNA for the CDR3: TGTGCCAGCCATAGTAGAGAAGTAAGCGGGTTCTACAATGAGCAGTTCTTC.

V usage is TRBV6-1 and J usage is TRBJ1-2, with unresolved D. The CDR3 is 15 residues long. Trimming took 3 bases from V and 2 from J, leaving 13 bases between them. In germline, CDR1 is MNHNS, CDR2 SASEGT. The CDR3 loop is CASSDFVMGNYGYTF. CDR3 in DNA: TGTGCCAGCAGTGATTTTGTGATGGGGAACTATGGCTACACCTTC.

The V and J genes are TRBV27 and TRBJ2-2, with TRBD1 identical over 10 bases. This CDR3 spans 15 amino acids. Germline assignment: CDR1 MNHEY and CDR2 SMNVEV (reference sequence). J was trimmed by 7 bases and V by 3 bases; bases with no gene match: 5. This chain's CDR3 is CASSLLGQGDGELFF. The CDR3, as DNA: TGTGCCAGCAGTTTGCTAGGACAGGGGGACGGGGAGCTGTTTTTT.

This chain connects TRBV2 to TRBJ2-2; D remains ambiguous. This CDR3 comprises 14 residues. V shed 3 bases and J shed 4 bases, with 9 bases lying between them. Germline CDR1 is SNHLY and CDR2 is FYNNEI. The CDR3 spells CASSEAQITGELFF. Here the CDR3 DNA reads TGTGCCAGCAGTGAGGCACAGATCACCGGGGAGCTGTTTTTT.

The gene calls are TRBV7-9 and TRBJ1-3; TRBD1 might be the D (6 bases). V lost 5 bases, J lost 0 bases, and 11 bases lay in between. CDR1 is SEHNR and CDR2 is FQNEAQ in the germline V gene (reference sequence). This CDR3 has 15 amino acids. CDR3 sequence (DNA): TGTGCCAGCAGCAACCACAGGGTCTCTGGAAACACCATATATTTT. Translated: CASSNHRVSGNTIYF.

V usage is TRBV5-5 and J usage is TRBJ2-7; no firm D call. Trimming removed 0 bases at V and 7 bases at J, with 14 bases between. Looked up from germline, CDR1 is SGHKS and CDR2 is YYEKEE (reference sequence). The CDR3 runs 14 residues. The CDR3 DNA is TGTGCCAGCAGCTTGGAAGCCCTGCCACGGGAGCAGTACTTC. It specifies CASSLEALPREQYF.

The V gene is TRBV29-1, the J gene TRBJ2-1; 8 bases align to TRBD2. The CDR3 is 17 amino acids. CDR1 and CDR2 (germline): SQVTM, ANQGSEA. V shed 2 bases, J shed 4 bases, and the junction held 13 bases outside the gene matches. The CDR3 DNA is TGCAGCGTTGAACTGGTACTAGCGGCAGGCAATTACAATGAGCAGTTCTTC. It yields the protein CSVELVLAAGNYNEQFF.

This clone occurred once. V usage is TRBV27 and J usage is TRBJ2-5; 7 bases are shared with TRBD1. The CDR3 has 13 amino acids. Germline V gene data show CDR1 as MNHEY and CDR2 as SMNVEV (reference sequence). The junction had 6 bases not matched to a gene; V was cut back by 6 bases and J by 5 bases. CDR3 protein: CASRLDRDETQYF. The CDR3, as DNA: TGTGCCAGCAGGCTAGACAGGGATGAGACCCAGTACTTC.

The chain employs TRBV19 and TRBJ2-2; 10 nucleotides align to TRBD1. Germline V gives CDR1 LNHDA, CDR2 SQIVND (reference sequence). The CDR3 is 19 amino acids. V lost 2 bases to trimming and J lost 0 bases; unmatched junction nucleotides: 9. The CDR3 DNA follows: TGTGCCAGTAGTATAATCCGAGACAGGGGGCTTGCGAACACCGGGGAGCTGTTTTTT. Translating gives CASSIIRDRGLANTGELFF.

The chain is built from TRBV28 and TRBJ2-1; weak D call: TRBD2 (5 bases). The CDR3 has 15 residues. Germline loops: CDR1 MDHEN, CDR2 SYDVKM. Trimming removed 6 bases at V and 0 bases at J, with 12 bases between. Here the CDR3 reads CASSLSGASYNEQFF. CDR3 coding DNA: TGTGCCAGCAGCCTCAGCGGAGCCTCCTACAATGAGCAGTTCTTC.

The genes are TRBV19 and TRBJ2-7; 8 nucleotides agree with TRBD1. The junction had 7 bases not matched to a gene; V was cut back by 5 bases and J by 4 bases. CDR1 is LNHDA, CDR2 SQIVND, per germline (reference sequence). The CDR3 is 14 amino acids. In nucleotides, the CDR3 is TGTGCCAGTAGTTTGACAGGGGCGAGATACGAGCAGTACTTC. Translating gives CASSLTGARYEQYF.

The V and J genes are TRBV5-6 and TRBJ2-2, with D hard to call. CDR1 and CDR2 from the germline V gene are SGHDT and YYEEEE. CDR3 length: 16 amino acids. V lost 4 bases and J 2 bases, leaving 15 bases between the germline ends. CDR3 coding DNA: TGTGCCAGCAGCGGACCAGGTGGGCCCAACACCGGGGAGCTGTTTTTT. It translates to CASSGPGGPNTGELFF.

V gene TRBV27 combines with J gene TRBJ2-3, with 10 bases lining up with TRBD1. Germline loops: CDR1 MNHEY, CDR2 SMNVEV (reference sequence). V gave up 0 bases and J gave up 6 bases; unmatched junction bases: 6. The CDR3 consists of 16 residues. CDR3 in DNA: TGTGCCAGCAGTTTATCGGCCGGGACAGGGGCGGATACGCAGTATTTT. Protein sequence: CASSLSAGTGADTQYF.

This chain uses TRBV5-4 with TRBJ2-7; D unresolved. Trimming left V 1 base short and J 5 bases short, with 10 bases between. Germline-derived CDR1 and CDR2 are SGHNT and YYREEE (reference sequence). The CDR3 covers 13 residues. CDR3 DNA sequence: TGTGCCAGCAGCTTGCTCGGAAGCAACGAGCAGTACTTC. Protein product: CASSLLGSNEQYF.

This chain links TRBV19 with TRBJ2-5; 7 bases fit TRBD2. The junction had 13 bases not matched to a gene; V was cut back by 7 bases and J by 5 bases. The CDR3 totals 15 residues. Germline CDR1 and CDR2: LNHDA and SQIVND (reference sequence). The DNA of the CDR3 is TGTGCCAGTACCGCGACTAGCATTGGGTGGGAGACCCAGTACTTC. Its translation: CASTATSIGWETQYF.

This clone occurred once. The V call is TRBV28, the J call TRBJ1-4, with 10 positions matching TRBD1. CDR3 length: 16 residues. Germline CDR1 MDHEN, CDR2 SYDVKM. The J segment lost 4 bases and the V segment lost 5 bases, leaving 7 bases of the junction unmatched. CDR3 DNA: TGTGCCAGCAGTCACCGGGACAGGGGTTATAATGAAAAACTGTTTTTT. Its translation is CASSHRDRGYNEKLFF.

Of note for this clone: Other DNA sequences from this sample encode an identical CDR3 as well. The J gene is TRBJ2-7, the V gene TRBV9, with a tentative D call TRBD1 (5 bases). Trimming pared 2 bases from V and 6 bases from J, leaving 12 bases between. The CDR3 has 13 amino acids. Germline CDR1 and CDR2: SGDLS and YYNGEE. The CDR3 here is CASSVGQGGEQYF. The CDR3 DNA is TGTGCCAGCAGCGTGGGGCAGGGCGGCGAGCAGTACTTC.

The rearrangement uses TRBV28 and TRBJ2-3; TRBD2 matches 10 bases. CDR3 size: 18 residues. V was pared by 6 bases and J by 6 bases, with 18 bases of the junction left unmatched. Germline CDR1 and CDR2: MDHEN and SYDVKM. CDR3 DNA sequence: TGTGCCAGCAGCCTGACAATACGCGCTAGCGGGAGTCTGGATACGCAGTATTTT. It yields the protein CASSLTIRASGSLDTQYF.

The chain links TRBV5-6 to TRBJ2-5; D gene uncertain. This CDR3 has 15 residues. CDR1 is SGHDT and CDR2 is YYEEEE in the germline V gene. The V gene lost 2 bases and the J gene lost 0 bases, with 11 bases spanning the gap. CDR3 nucleotides: TGTGCCAGCAGCTTAGGCACAGTGTACCAAGAGACCCAGTACTTC. Translation gives CASSLGTVYQETQYF.